This TCR beta chain was recorded in a study of shared clonotypes between healthy human individuals. This CDR3 is 13 amino acids long. Losses at the gene ends were 1 base for V and 6 bases for J; bases not matched to a gene: 3. Germline V gene sequence: CDR1 GTSNPN, CDR2 SVGIG (reference sequence). Sorted-subset replicate PCRs used roughly 180 ng DNA, approximately 33,000 T cell genomes. How the authors handled the data: ImmunoSEQ sequences covered only the junction and lacked quality scores; filtering therefore differed. The repertoire was sequenced with immunoSEQ multiplex PCR; TCRdb's copy has only in-frame clones and lacks some. V, J and clone size derive from that table, while D and trimming were established from the DNA sequence. Seen here are 2 million to 2.5 million clones, roughly 95% observed once, and the top ten hold 0.1% to 0.15%. Study donors comprised healthy, HIV-negative adults devoid of recent acute infection or vaccination.

On this clone: Its antigen is unknown.

Study results and caveats: Generally, naive subsets (rather than memory subsets) showed larger estimated richness.

This sequence originates from a young man in good health. The specimen was naive CD4+ T cells sorted from blood. Subset here: CD45RA+ positively selected. This rearrangement joins TRBV30 to TRBJ2-3; 8 bases fit TRBD1. The CDR3 sequence: CAWSGQGWDTQYF. The CDR3 nucleotides read TGTGCCTGGAGTGGACAGGGGTGGGATACGCAGTATTTT.